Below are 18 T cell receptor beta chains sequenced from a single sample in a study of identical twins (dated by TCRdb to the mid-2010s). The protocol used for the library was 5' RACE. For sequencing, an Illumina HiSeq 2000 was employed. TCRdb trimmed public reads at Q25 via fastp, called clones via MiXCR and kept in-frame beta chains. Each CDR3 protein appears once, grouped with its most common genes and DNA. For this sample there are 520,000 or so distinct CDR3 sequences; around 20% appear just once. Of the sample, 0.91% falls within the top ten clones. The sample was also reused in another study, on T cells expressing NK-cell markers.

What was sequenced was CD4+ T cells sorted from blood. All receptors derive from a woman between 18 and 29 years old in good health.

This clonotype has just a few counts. The CDR3 sequence: CASTGIYEQYF. CDR3 DNA sequence: TGTGCCAGCACGGGGATCTACGAGCAGTACTTC. The chain is built from TRBV6-2 or TRBV6-3 and TRBJ2-7, with a tentative D call TRBD2 (5 bases). The CDR3 is made up of 11 amino acids. Deletions cut 7 bases from V and 3 bases from J, with 7 bases between. The germline gives CDR1 MNHEY, CDR2 SVGEGT.

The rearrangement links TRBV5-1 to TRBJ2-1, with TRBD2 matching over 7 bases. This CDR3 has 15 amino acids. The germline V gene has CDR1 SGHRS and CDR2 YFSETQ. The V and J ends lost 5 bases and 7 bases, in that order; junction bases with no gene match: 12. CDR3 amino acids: CASSRDSTGGNEQFF. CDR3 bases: TGCGCCAGCAGTCGGGACTCCACCGGGGGGAATGAGCAGTTCTTC. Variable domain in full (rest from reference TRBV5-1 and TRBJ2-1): KAGVTQTPRYLIKTRGQQVTLSCSPISGHRSVSWYQQTPGQGLQFLFEYFSETQRNKGNFPGRFSGRQFSNSRSEMNVSTLELGDSALYLCASSRDSTGGNEQFFGPGTRLTVL.

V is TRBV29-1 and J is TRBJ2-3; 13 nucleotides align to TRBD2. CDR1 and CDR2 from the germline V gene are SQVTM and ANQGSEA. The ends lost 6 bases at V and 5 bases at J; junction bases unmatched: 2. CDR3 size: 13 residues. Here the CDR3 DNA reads TGCAGCGTACTAGCGGGGGGGATAGATACGCAGTATTTT. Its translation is CSVLAGGIDTQYF.

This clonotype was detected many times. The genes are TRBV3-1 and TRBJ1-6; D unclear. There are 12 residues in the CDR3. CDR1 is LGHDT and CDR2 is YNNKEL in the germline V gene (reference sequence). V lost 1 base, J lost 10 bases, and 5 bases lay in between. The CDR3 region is CASSQATSPLHF. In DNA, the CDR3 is TGTGCCAGCAGCCAAGCCACCTCACCCCTCCACTTT.

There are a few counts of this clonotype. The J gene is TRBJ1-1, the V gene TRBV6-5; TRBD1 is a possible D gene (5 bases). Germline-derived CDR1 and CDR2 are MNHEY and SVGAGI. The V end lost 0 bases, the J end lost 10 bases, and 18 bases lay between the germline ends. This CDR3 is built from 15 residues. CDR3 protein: CASSYSPGSGRGAFF. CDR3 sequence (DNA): TGTGCCAGCAGTTACTCCCCAGGTTCTGGGAGGGGAGCTTTCTTT.

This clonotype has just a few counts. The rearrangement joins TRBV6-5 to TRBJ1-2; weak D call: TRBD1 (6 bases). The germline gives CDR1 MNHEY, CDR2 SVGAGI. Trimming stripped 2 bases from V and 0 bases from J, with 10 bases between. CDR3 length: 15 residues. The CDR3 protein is CASSYRTATNYGYTF. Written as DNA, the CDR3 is TGTGCCAGCAGTTACAGGACAGCCACTAACTATGGCTACACCTTC.

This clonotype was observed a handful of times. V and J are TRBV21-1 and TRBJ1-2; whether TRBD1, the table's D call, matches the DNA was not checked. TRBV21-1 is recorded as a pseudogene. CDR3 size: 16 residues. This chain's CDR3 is CASSKEKDRNKDGYTF. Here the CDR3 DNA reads TGTGCCAGCAGCAAGGAAAAGGACAGGAATAAGGATGGCTACACCTTC.

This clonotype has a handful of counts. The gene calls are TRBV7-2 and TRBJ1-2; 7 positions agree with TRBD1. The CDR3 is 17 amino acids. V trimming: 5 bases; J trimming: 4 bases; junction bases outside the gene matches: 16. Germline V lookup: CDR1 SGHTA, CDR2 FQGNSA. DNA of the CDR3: TGTGCCAGCAGCCCGAGACAGGGATCACCGCCAGCCTATGGCTACACCTTC. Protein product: CASSPRQGSPPAYGYTF.

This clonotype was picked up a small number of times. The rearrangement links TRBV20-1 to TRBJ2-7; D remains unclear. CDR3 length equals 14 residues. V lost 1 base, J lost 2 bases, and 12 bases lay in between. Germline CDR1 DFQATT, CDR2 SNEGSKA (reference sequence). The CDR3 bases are TGCAGTGCTAGAGGTCGTCTAGGTACCTACGAGCAGTACTTC. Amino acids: CSARGRLGTYEQYF.

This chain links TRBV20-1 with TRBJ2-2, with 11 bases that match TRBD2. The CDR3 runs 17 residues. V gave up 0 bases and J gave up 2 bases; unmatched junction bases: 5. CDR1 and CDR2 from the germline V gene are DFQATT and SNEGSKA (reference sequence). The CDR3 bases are TGCAGTGCTAGAGAAGGGACTAGCGGAGCCAACACCGGGGAGCTGTTTTTT. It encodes CSAREGTSGANTGELFF.

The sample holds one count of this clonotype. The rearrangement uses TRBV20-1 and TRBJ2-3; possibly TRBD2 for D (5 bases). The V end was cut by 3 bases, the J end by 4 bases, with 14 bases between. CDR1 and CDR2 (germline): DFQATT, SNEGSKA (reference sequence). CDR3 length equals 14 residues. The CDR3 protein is CSASLGREPDTQYF. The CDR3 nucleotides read TGCAGTGCTAGTTTGGGGAGAGAGCCAGATACGCAGTATTTT.

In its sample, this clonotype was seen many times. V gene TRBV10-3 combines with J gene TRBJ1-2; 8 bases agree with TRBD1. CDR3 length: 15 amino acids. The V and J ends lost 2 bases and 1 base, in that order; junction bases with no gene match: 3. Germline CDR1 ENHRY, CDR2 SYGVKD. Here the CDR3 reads CAISEQGASNYGYTF. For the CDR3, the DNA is TGTGCCATCAGTGAGCAGGGGGCAAGTAACTATGGCTACACCTTC.

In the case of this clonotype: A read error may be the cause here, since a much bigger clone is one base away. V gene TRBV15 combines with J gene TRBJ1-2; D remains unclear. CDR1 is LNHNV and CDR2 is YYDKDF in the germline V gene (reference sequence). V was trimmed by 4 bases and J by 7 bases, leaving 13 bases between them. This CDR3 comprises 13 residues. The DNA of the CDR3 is TGTGCCACCAGCATAGTGGACGGCGCTGGCTACACCTTC. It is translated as CATSIVDGAGYTF.

CDR3 nucleotide sequence: TGTGCCAGCAGCAAGGACAGGTCGGGCACTGAAGCTTTCTTT. It yields the protein CASSKDRSGTEAFF. V and J are TRBV6-1 and TRBJ1-1; 7 bases align to TRBD1. V shed 6 bases, J shed 4 bases, and the junction held 8 bases outside the gene matches. Germline assignment: CDR1 MNHNS and CDR2 SASEGT. This CDR3 comprises 14 residues.

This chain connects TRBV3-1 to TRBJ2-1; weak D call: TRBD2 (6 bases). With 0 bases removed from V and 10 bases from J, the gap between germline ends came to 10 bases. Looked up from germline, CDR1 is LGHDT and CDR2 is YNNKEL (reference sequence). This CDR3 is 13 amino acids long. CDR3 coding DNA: TGTGCCAGCAGCCAAGATGTGGCGGGGGAGCAGTTCTTC. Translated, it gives CASSQDVAGEQFF.

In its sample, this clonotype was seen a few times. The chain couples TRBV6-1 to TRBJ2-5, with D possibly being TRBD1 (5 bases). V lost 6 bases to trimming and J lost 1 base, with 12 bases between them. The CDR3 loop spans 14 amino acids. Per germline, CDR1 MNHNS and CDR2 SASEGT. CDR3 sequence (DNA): TGTGCCAGCAGGCCCGACAGCCGCCAAGAGACCCAGTACTTC. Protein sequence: CASRPDSRQETQYF.

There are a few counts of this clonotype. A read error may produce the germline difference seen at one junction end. The CDR3 here is CSSSFSTGTYEQYF. CDR3 coding DNA: TGTTCCAGCAGCTTTAGCACAGGAACTTACGAGCAGTACTTC. This rearrangement joins TRBV7-9 to TRBJ2-7, with D maybe TRBD1 (5 bases). Germline V gives CDR1 SEHNR, CDR2 FQNEAQ (reference sequence). There are 14 residues in the CDR3.

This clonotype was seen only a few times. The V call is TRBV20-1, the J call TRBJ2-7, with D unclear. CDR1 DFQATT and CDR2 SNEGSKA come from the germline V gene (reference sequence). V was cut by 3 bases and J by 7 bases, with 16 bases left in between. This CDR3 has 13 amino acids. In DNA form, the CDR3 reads TGCAGTGCTAGTGGTCCTGGAAACCGGGAGCAGTACTTC. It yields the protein CSASGPGNREQYF.